This T cell receptor beta chain comes out of a study of blood T cell repertoires in COVID-19. Study context: Acute and convalescent COVID-19 samples came from the United States, Italy and Spain. Sources were T cells, B-cell-depleted T cells, or PBMCs; the material itself was cDNA or gDNA.

In the original workflow: Amplifying reference gene primers gave estimates of nucleated cell counts. Repertoires were generated with immunoSEQ multiplex PCR, while TCRdb's copy carries only in-frame clones and drops some. V, J and clone size reflect that table, while D and trimming were determined from the DNA. Of roughly 97,000 clones in the sample, less than 95% are singletons; the top ten hold 1.7%. The TCR was taken from a man aged 55 to 70 with acute or convalescent COVID-19. The sample consisted of peripheral blood.

CDR3 region: CASSLWGQGAAAFF. DNA of the CDR3: TGTGCCAGCAGTTTATGGGGACAGGGGGCGGCAGCTTTCTTT. The chain has TRBV28 and TRBJ1-1; TRBD1 matches at 12 bases. V shed 0 bases and J 10 bases; nucleotides not matched to a gene: 3. This CDR3 contains 14 residues. The V gene's germline CDR1 is MDHEN and CDR2 SYDVKM. Looking up the rest from reference TRBV28 and TRBJ1-1 gives the full variable domain: DVKVTQSSRYLVKRTGEKVFLECVQDMDHENMFWYRQDPGLGLRLIYFSYDVKMKEKGDIPEGYSVSREKKERFSLILESASTNQTSMYLCASSLWGQGAAAFFGQGTRLTVV.